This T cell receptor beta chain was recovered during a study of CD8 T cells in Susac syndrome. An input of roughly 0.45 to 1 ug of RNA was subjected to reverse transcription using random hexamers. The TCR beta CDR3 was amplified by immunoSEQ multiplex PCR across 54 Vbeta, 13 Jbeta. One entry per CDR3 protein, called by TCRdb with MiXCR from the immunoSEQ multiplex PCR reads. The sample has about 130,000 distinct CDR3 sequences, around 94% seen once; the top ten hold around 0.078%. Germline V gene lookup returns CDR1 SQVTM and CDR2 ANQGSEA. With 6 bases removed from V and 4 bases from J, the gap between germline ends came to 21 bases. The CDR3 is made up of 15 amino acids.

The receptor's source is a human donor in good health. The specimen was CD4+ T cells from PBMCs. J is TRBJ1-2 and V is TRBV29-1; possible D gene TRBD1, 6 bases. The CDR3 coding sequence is TGCAGCGTGGTTGGCGTCAGGGGAAAGATCTATGGCTACACCTTC. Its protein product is CSVVGVRGKIYGYTF.